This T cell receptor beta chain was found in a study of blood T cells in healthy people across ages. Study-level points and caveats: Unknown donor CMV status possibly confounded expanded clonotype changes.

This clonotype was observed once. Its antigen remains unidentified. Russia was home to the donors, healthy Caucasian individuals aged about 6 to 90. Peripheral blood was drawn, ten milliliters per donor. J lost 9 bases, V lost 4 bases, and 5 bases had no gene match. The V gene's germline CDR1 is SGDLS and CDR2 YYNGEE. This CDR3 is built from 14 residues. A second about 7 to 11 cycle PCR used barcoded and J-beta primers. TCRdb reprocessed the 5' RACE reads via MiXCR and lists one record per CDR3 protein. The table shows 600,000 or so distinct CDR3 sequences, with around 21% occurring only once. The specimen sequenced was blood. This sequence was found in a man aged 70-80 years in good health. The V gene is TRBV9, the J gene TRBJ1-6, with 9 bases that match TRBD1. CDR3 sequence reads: CASSPGTGISPLHF. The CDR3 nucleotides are TGTGCCAGCAGCCCCGGGACAGGGATTTCACCCCTCCACTTT.